This T cell receptor beta chain was captured by sequencing in a study of blood T cells in healthy people across ages. The authors drew roughly 9.8 milliliters of peripheral blood from each donor. A second 7 to 11 cycle PCR used barcoded and J-beta primers. A single record per CDR3 protein comes from TCRdb applying MiXCR to the 5' RACE reads. This table has some 1,800,000 distinct CDR3 sequences, approximately 39% appearing once. Germline-derived CDR1 and CDR2 are SGHTA and FQGTGA. The CDR3 extends over 16 amino acids. The V end lost 5 bases, the J end lost 1 base, and 16 bases lay between the germline ends. As concerns this clonotype: The antigen remains undetermined.

Study-wide findings and caveats: The donors' CMV status was not determined, possibly confounding changes in expanded clonotypes.

This clonotype was sampled from a human donor in good health. The material sequenced was blood. The chain employs TRBV7-3 and TRBJ2-3; a weak D match, TRBD2 (6 bases). The CDR3 region is CASSQGNGGGTDTQYF. DNA for the CDR3: TGTGCCAGCAGCCAGGGAAACGGGGGTGGCACAGATACGCAGTATTTT.